This TCR beta chain originates from a study of PD-1 blockade in classical Hodgkin lymphoma. Study findings and constraints: The repertoire differences lack a defined cause, possibly disease activity or prior therapy. At baseline, newly diagnosed patients reportedly showed less TCR diversity than healthy donors.

To note about this clone: The antigen is undetermined.

Sequenced by immunoSEQ multiplex PCR; TCRdb stores in-frame clones only, minus some. Here the sample spans some 96,000 clones, 65% to 85% being singletons. The germline gives CDR1 SGHRS, CDR2 YFSETQ. This CDR3 contains 15 residues. Trimming cost V 0 bases and J 1 base; bases outside gene matches: 1. Relapses following autologous stem cell transplantation were seen in all patients, with brentuximab vedotin exposure varying. This chain connects TRBV5-1 to TRBJ2-5; the match to TRBD2 covers 9 bases. This sequence was found in a human donor with classical Hodgkin lymphoma. The material sequenced was peripheral blood mononuclear cells (PBMCs), taken at baseline. The CDR3 DNA follows: TGCGCCAGCAGCTTGGAGACTAGCGGCCAAGAGACCCAGTACTTC. This encodes CASSLETSGQETQYF.